What follows describes a single T cell receptor beta chain. No antigen is known for it. The germline CDR1 and CDR2 sequences are MNHEY and SMNVEV (reference sequence). CDR3 length: 13 residues. With 6 bases removed from V and 5 bases from J, the gap between germline ends came to 13 bases. The data stem from a study of cytotoxic CD8 clonotypes in ibrutinib-treated CLL. Looking at the study overall: Response samples followed a median approximately 13 months of treatment, range 6 to 36.

Overall study results and limits: In sustained-remission versus progressing patients, sampling times differed. At baseline, clonality was higher than in age-matched healthy donors and correlated with CD8+ counts.

The method was immunoSEQ multiplex PCR; TCRdb's version includes in-frame clones alone and lacks a portion of them. The data show approximately 320,000 clones, over 55% seen once. This clonotype was obtained from a human donor with chronic lymphocytic leukemia. This chain joins TRBV27 and TRBJ2-5, with D tentatively TRBD1 (6 bases). Sequencing was performed on PBMCs, taken after 36 months of ibrutinib treatment. CDR3 DNA: TGTGCCAGCAGCCCACTTACAGGGGAGACCCAGTACTTC. Its protein is CASSPLTGETQYF.